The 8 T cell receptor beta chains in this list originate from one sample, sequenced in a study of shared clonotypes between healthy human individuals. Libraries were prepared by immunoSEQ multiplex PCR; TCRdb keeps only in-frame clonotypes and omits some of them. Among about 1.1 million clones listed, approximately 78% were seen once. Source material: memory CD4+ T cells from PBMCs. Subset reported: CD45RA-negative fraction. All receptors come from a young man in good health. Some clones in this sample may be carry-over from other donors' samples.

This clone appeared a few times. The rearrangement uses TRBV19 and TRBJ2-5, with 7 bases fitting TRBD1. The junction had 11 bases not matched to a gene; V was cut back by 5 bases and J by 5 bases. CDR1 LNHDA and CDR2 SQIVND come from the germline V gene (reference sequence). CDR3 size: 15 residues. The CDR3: CASSYSGGLAETQYF. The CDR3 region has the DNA TGTGCCAGTAGTTACTCAGGGGGTTTGGCGGAGACCCAGTACTTC.

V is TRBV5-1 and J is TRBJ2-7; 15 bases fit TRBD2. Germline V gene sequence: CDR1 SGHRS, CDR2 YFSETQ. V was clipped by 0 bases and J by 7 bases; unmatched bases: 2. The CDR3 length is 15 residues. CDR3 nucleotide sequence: TGCGCCAGCAGCTTGGAAGGACTAGCGGGAGGGGAGCAGTACTTC. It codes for CASSLEGLAGGEQYF.

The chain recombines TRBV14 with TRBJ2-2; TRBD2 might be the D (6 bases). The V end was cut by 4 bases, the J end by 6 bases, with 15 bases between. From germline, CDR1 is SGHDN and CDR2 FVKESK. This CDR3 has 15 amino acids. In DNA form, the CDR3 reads TGTGCCAGCAGCCCCGGGAGTATCTACTCCGGGGAGCTGTTTTTT. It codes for CASSPGSIYSGELFF. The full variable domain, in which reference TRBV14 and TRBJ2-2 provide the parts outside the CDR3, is EAGVTQFPSHSVIEKGQTVTLRCDPISGHDNLYWYRRVMGKEIKFLLHFVKESKQDESGMPNNRFLAERTGGTYSTLKVQPAELEDSGVYFCASSPGSIYSGELFFGEGSRLTVL.

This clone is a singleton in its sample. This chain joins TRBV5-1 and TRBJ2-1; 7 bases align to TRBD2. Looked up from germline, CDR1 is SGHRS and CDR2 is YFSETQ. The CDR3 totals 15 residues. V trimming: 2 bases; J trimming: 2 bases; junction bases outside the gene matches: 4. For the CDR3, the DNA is TGCGCCAGCAGCTTTATAGCGGGTGCCTACAATGAGCAGTTCTTC. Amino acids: CASSFIAGAYNEQFF. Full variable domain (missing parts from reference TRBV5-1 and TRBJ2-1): KAGVTQTPRYLIKTRGQQVTLSCSPISGHRSVSWYQQTPGQGLQFLFEYFSETQRNKGNFPGRFSGRQFSNSRSEMNVSTLELGDSALYLCASSFIAGAYNEQFFGPGTRLTVL.

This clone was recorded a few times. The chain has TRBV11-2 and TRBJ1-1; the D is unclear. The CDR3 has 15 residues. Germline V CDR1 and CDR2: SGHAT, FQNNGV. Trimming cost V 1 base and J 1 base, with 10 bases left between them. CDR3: CASSLGASWNTEAFF. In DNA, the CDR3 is TGTGCCAGCAGCTTAGGGGCCAGTTGGAACACTGAAGCTTTCTTT.

CDR3 nucleotides: TGTGCCAGCAGCCAAGCGGCGGGGGGCGGGCAGCCCCAGCATTTT. Translation gives CASSQAAGGGQPQHF. This chain uses TRBV4-2 with TRBJ1-5; TRBD1 is a possible D gene (6 bases). This CDR3 spans 15 amino acids. The V and J ends lost 1 base and 7 bases respectively, with 14 bases between them. Germline CDR1 LGHNA, CDR2 YNFKEQ.

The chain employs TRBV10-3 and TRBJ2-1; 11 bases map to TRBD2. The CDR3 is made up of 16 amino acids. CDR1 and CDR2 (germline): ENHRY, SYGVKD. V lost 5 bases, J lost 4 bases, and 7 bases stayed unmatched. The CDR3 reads CAISNTGTSGYNEQFF. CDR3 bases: TGTGCCATCAGTAATACCGGGACTAGCGGATACAATGAGCAGTTCTTC.

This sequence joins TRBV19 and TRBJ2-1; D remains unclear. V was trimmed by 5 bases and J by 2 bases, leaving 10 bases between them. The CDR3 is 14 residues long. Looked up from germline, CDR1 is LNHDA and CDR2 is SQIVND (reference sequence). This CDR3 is CASSASFTYNEQFF. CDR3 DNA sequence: TGTGCCAGTAGTGCCAGCTTCACCTACAATGAGCAGTTCTTC. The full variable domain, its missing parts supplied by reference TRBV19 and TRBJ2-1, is DGGITQSPKYLFRKEGQNVTLSCEQNLNHDAMYWYRQDPGQGLRLIYYSQIVNDFQKGDIAEGYSVSREKKESFPLTVTSAQKNPTAFYLCASSASFTYNEQFFGPGTRLTVL.